These 5 T cell receptor beta chains share one sample of origin, sequenced in a study of T cell repertoires in cytomegalovirus infection. TCRdb re-called the reads through MiXCR, storing one row per CDR3 protein. This sample has about 700,000 distinct CDR3 sequences, with around 32% found just once. No cognate antigen is known for these TCRs. The sequences come from cultured PBMCs, collected from culture after CMV antigen stimulation. These receptors were obtained from a human donor in good health (CMV status not recorded). Some clones in this sample may be carry-over from other donors' samples.

This clonotype showed up just a few times. The J gene is TRBJ1-3, the V gene TRBV20-1, with TRBD1 matching over 8 bases. CDR3 length: 16 residues. Unmatched junction bases numbered 7, after V lost 3 bases and J lost 0 bases. Germline CDR1 and CDR2: DFQATT and SNEGSKA (reference sequence). Here the CDR3 reads CSASGPDRGSGNTIYF. The DNA of the CDR3 is TGCAGTGCTAGCGGGCCCGACAGGGGCTCTGGAAACACCATATATTTT.

This chain connects TRBV15 to TRBJ2-1; 7 nucleotides line up with TRBD1. The CDR3 runs to 16 residues. The V and J ends lost 0 bases and 1 base, in that order; junction bases with no gene match: 3. Germline assignment: CDR1 LNHNV and CDR2 YYDKDF (reference sequence). The CDR3 bases are TGTGCCACCAGCAGAGATATGGACAGGTCCTACAATGAGCAGTTCTTC. Its protein is CATSRDMDRSYNEQFF.

The chain has TRBV7-2 and TRBJ1-1, with 7 positions matching TRBD1. The ends lost 4 bases at V and 3 bases at J; junction bases unmatched: 5. The germline gives CDR1 SGHTA, CDR2 FQGNSA. This CDR3 region has 14 residues. CDR3 sequence: CASSSIQGYTEAFF. The DNA for the CDR3 is TGTGCCAGCAGCTCGATACAGGGGTACACTGAAGCTTTCTTT.

The genes are TRBV7-2 and TRBJ2-1, with 11 positions matching TRBD2. In germline, CDR1 is SGHTA, CDR2 FQGNSA. The V gene end was trimmed by 5 bases and the J gene end by 9 bases; junction bases not matched to a gene: 9. This CDR3 has 15 residues. CDR3 in amino acids: CASSLVAGGLLEQFF. The CDR3 bases are TGTGCCAGCAGCCTCGTAGCGGGGGGGCTTCTTGAGCAGTTCTTC.

This chain joins TRBV19 and TRBJ1-1; D ambiguous. V was trimmed by 6 bases and J by 11 bases, leaving 7 bases between them. Germline V CDR1 and CDR2: LNHDA, SQIVND (reference sequence). The length of the CDR3 is 9 residues. The CDR3 DNA reads as TGTGCCAGTAGGGCCTCTGCTTTCTTT. Amino acids: CASRASAFF.